The clone carrying this T cell receptor beta chain was counted ten times or more. This entry comes from a study of early T cells in non-severe SARS-CoV-2 infection. As part of library construction, unique molecular identifiers were attached to individual cDNA molecules. TCRdb re-called the 5' RACE reads through MiXCR, storing one row per CDR3 protein. The table records about 70,000 distinct CDR3 sequences, approximately 5% of them present only once. The sequence was collected from an adult who was a healthcare worker with PCR-confirmed SARS-CoV-2 infection or an uninfected control (not recorded which). The material was whole blood, obtained at baseline.

For the CDR3, the DNA is TGTGCCAGCAGCGCAAACTATCTGAGGGGAGATACGCAGTATTTT. It translates to CASSANYLRGDTQYF. V is TRBV7-2 and J is TRBJ2-3; D could derive from TRBD1 or TRBD2 (5 bases each). The CDR3 loop spans 15 amino acids. The germline V gene has CDR1 SGHTA and CDR2 FQGNSA. V dropped 5 bases and J dropped 5 bases, with 17 bases sitting between them.